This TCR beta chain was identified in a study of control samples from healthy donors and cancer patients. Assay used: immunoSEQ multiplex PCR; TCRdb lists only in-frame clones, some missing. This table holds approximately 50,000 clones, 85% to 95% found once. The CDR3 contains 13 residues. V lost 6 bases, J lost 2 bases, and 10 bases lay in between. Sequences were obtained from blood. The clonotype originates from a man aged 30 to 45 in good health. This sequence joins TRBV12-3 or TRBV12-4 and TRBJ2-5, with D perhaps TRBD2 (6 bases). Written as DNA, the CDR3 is TGTGCCAGCAGCCGTCGGGGGCAAGAGACCCAGTACTTC. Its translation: CASSRRGQETQYF.